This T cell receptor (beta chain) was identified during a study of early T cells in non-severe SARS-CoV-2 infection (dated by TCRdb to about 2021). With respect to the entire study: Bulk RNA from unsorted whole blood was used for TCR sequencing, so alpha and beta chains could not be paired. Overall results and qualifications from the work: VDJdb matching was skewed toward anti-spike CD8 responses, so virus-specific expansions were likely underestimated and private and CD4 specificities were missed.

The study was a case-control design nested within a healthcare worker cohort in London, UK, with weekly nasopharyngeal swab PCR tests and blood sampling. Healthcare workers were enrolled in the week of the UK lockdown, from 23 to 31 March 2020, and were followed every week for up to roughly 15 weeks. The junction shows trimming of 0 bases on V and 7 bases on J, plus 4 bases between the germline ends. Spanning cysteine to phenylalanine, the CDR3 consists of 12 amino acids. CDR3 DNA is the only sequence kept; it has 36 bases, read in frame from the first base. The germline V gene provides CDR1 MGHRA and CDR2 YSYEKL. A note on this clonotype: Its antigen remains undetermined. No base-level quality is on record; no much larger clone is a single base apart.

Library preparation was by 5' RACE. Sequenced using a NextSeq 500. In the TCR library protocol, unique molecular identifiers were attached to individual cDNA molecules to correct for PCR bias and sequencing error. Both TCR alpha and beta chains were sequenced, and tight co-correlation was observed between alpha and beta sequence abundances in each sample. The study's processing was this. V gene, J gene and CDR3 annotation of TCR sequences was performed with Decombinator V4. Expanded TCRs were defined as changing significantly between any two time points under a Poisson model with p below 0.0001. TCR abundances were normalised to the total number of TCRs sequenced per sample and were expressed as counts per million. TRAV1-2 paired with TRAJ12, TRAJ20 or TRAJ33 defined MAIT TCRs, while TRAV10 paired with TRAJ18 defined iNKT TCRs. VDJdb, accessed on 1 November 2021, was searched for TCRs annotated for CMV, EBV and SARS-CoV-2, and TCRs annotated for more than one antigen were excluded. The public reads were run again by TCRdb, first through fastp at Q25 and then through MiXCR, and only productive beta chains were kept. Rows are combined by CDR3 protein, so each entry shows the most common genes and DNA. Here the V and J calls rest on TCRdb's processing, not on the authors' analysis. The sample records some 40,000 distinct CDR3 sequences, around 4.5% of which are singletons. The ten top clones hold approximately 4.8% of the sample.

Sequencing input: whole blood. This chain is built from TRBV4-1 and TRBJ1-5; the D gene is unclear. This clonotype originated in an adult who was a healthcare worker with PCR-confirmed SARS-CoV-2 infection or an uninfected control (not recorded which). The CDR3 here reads CASSQEGQPQHF. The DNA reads TGCGCCAGCAGCCAAGAAGGGCAGCCCCAGCATTTT.